The 15 T cell receptor beta chains presented below share a single source sample, sequenced in a study of OX40 agonist ivuxolimab in advanced cancers. The assay was immunoSEQ multiplex PCR, and TCRdb's table has in-frame clones only and misses some. The sample has roughly 46,000 clones, roughly nine tenths seen once. This specimen was CD4+ or CD8+ T cells sorted from blood, taken in a trial of the OX40 agonist ivuxolimab. The receptors here all came from an adult with an advanced solid tumor such as melanoma, head and neck, liver or kidney cancer.

The rearrangement joins TRBV11-2 to TRBJ1-1; TRBD1 aligns across 7 bases. The CDR3 totals 17 residues. V lost 1 base, J lost 1 base, and 9 bases stayed unmatched. CDR1 SGHAT and CDR2 FQNNGV come from the germline V gene. The CDR3 spells CASSLARGGLRNTEAFF. The DNA for the CDR3 is TGTGCCAGCAGCTTAGCCCGAGGGGGCCTTAGGAACACTGAAGCTTTCTTT.

This chain connects TRBV5-1 to TRBJ1-2; perhaps TRBD1 as D (6 bases). Trimming cost V 1 base and J 7 bases, with 14 bases left between them. This CDR3 region has 14 residues. From germline, CDR1 is SGHRS and CDR2 YFSETQ. CDR3 sequence reads: CASSLSLGQFGYTF. CDR3 coding DNA: TGCGCCAGCAGCTTGTCCCTTGGACAGTTTGGCTACACCTTC. Drawing the rest from reference TRBV5-1 and TRBJ1-2, the complete variable domain is KAGVTQTPRYLIKTRGQQVTLSCSPISGHRSVSWYQQTPGQGLQFLFEYFSETQRNKGNFPGRFSGRQFSNSRSEMNVSTLELGDSALYLCASSLSLGQFGYTFGSGTRLTVV.

V gene TRBV28 combines with J gene TRBJ2-2; perhaps TRBD1 as D (5 bases). V dropped 6 bases and J dropped 6 bases, with 8 bases sitting between them. Germline CDR1 is MDHEN and CDR2 is SYDVKM. The length of the CDR3 is 12 residues. The CDR3 protein is CASRKGSGELFF. The DNA for the CDR3 is TGTGCCAGCAGAAAGGGGTCCGGGGAGCTGTTTTTT.

The chain couples TRBV6-5 to TRBJ2-1; 7 bases are a match to TRBD2. The junction had 7 bases not matched to a gene; V was cut back by 8 bases and J by 9 bases. CDR1 and CDR2 from the germline V gene are MNHEY and SVGAGI. The length of the CDR3 is 12 residues. CDR3 amino acids: CASQAGGSEQFF. The DNA of the CDR3 is TGTGCCAGCCAGGCGGGCGGGAGTGAGCAGTTCTTC.

This clone was detected once. The CDR3: CASSPGTEGYEQYF. CDR3 coding DNA: TGCGCCAGCAGTCCCGGGACAGAGGGTTACGAGCAGTACTTC. The rearrangement uses TRBV5-1 and TRBJ2-7, with TRBD1 identical over 7 bases. V shed 5 bases and J 4 bases; nucleotides not matched to a gene: 9. Germline V lookup: CDR1 SGHRS, CDR2 YFSETQ. The CDR3 is 14 amino acids.

The V call is TRBV6-1, the J call TRBJ1-1; D not certain. The germline V and J ends were trimmed by 4 bases and 0 bases, with 9 bases remaining between them. The CDR3 consists of 14 residues. Germline CDR1 is MNHNS and CDR2 is SASEGT. CDR3 in amino acids: CASSATNMNTEAFF. The CDR3 DNA reads TGTGCCAGCAGTGCGACAAACATGAACACTGAAGCTTTCTTT.

A note on this clone: Compared with germline, one end of the junction differs, possibly owing to a read error. Here the CDR3 DNA reads TGTGCTAGCAGCTTATCTTGGGGTGGGGAGACCCAGTACTTC. Translating gives CASSLSWGGETQYF. J is TRBJ2-5 and V is TRBV7-7; D gene uncertain. CDR1 SSHAT and CDR2 FNYEAQ come from the germline V gene (reference sequence). The CDR3 covers 14 residues.

J is TRBJ1-4 and V is TRBV2; no clear D gene. Germline values: CDR1 SNHLY, CDR2 FYNNEI. The CDR3 sequence is 16 residues long. Trimming removed 1 base from V and 8 bases from J, with 17 bases in between. This CDR3 is CASSEVRGSTREKLFF. For the CDR3, the DNA is TGTGCCAGCAGTGAAGTACGGGGATCAACTAGGGAAAAACTGTTTTTT.

This clone appeared once. The genes are TRBV11-3 and TRBJ2-1; 7 bases match TRBD1. CDR1 is SGHNT, CDR2 YENEEA, per germline. Germline trimming cut 4 bases from V and 1 base from J; bases unmatched to any gene: 4. The CDR3 loop spans 15 amino acids. The CDR3 DNA follows: TGTGCCAGCAGCTCCACAGGGGTTTCCTACAATGAGCAGTTCTTC. Its protein product is CASSSTGVSYNEQFF.

The CDR3 DNA reads TGTGCCGGAAAGCGGGAGAGTTCCTACGAGCAGTACTTC. Protein product: CAGKRESSYEQYF. The rearrangement joins TRBV6-5 to TRBJ2-7; TRBD2 matches at 8 bases. The trim removed 11 bases at V and 1 base at J, leaving 7 bases unmatched. The CDR3 covers 13 residues. Per germline, CDR1 MNHEY and CDR2 SVGAGI.

This chain links TRBV28 with TRBJ1-5, with D possibly TRBD1 on 5 matching bases. The germline gives CDR1 MDHEN, CDR2 SYDVKM. This CDR3 comprises 13 residues. Trimming cost V 6 bases and J 1 base, with 7 bases left between them. The CDR3 here is CASSSGSNQPQHF. Written as DNA, the CDR3 is TGTGCCAGCAGCTCAGGGAGCAATCAGCCCCAGCATTTT.

This clone was seen just once. The chain has TRBV6-1 and TRBJ2-7; 7 bases line up with TRBD1. The length of the CDR3 is 15 residues. Trimming removed 1 base from V and 2 bases from J; junction bases left unmatched: 5. The V gene's germline CDR1 is MNHNS and CDR2 SASEGT. CDR3 sequence: CASSEGGGQPYEQYF. The CDR3 DNA reads TGTGCCAGCAGTGAAGGAGGGGGACAGCCCTACGAGCAGTACTTC.

The chain joins TRBV6-6 to TRBJ2-1; 12 bases align to TRBD2. This CDR3 contains 15 residues. Per germline, CDR1 MNHNY and CDR2 SVGAGI (reference sequence). V was pared by 6 bases and J by 10 bases, with 10 bases of the junction left unmatched. The CDR3 loop is CASRRLAGEFVEQFF. The CDR3 region has the DNA TGTGCCAGCAGAAGACTAGCGGGAGAGTTTGTGGAGCAGTTCTTC.

The chain links TRBV6-5 to TRBJ1-1; no reliable D call. The CDR3 covers 13 residues. Trimming shortened V by 7 bases and J by 3 bases, and 12 bases separated the two germline ends. Per germline, CDR1 MNHEY and CDR2 SVGAGI. The CDR3, as DNA: TGTGCCAGCATGCGGTGGCGGGACACTGAAGCTTTCTTT. This sequence encodes CASMRWRDTEAFF.

The CDR3 region is CAWSRQSYNEQFF. CDR3 nucleotides: TGTGCCTGGAGTAGACAGTCCTACAATGAGCAGTTCTTC. The V and J genes are TRBV30 and TRBJ2-1, with D perhaps TRBD1 (5 bases). This CDR3 is 13 amino acids long. Trimming removed 2 bases from V and 1 base from J, with 6 bases in between. Germline CDR1 and CDR2: GTSNPN and SVGIG (reference sequence).